This T cell receptor beta chain stems from a study of Graves' ophthalmopathy and Graves' hyperthyroidism. This clonotype was counted at least ten times. The CDR3 has 13 amino acids. Deletions cut 2 bases from V and 6 bases from J, with 11 bases between. Germline CDR1 and CDR2: MNHEY and SVGAGI. Researchers took RNA transcripts and amplified TCR beta CDR3 regions from them. The library came from an HTBI-primed first-round RT-PCR and a second-round multiplex PCR. TCRdb passed the multiplex PCR reads through MiXCR, listing each CDR3 protein once. The top ten clones hold 12% of a sample with 300,000 to 400,000 distinct CDR3 sequences, 15% to 20% of them seen once.

The specimen was peripheral blood. The clonotype originates from an adult man with Graves' ophthalmopathy. The gene calls are TRBV6-5 and TRBJ2-7; either TRBD1 or TRBD2 may supply D (6 bases each). The CDR3: CASSYGGHGEQYF. CDR3 DNA: TGTGCCAGCAGTTACGGGGGGCACGGCGAGCAGTACTTC.